The 17 T cell receptor beta chains listed next were all sequenced from one sample in a study of CD8 T cells in ankylosing spondylitis. TCRdb re-called the 5' RACE reads with MiXCR, one entry per CDR3 protein. The sample contains approximately 140,000 distinct CDR3 sequences, approximately 10% of which appear only once. The sample comprised blood, either unsorted or a sorted T cell fraction (not recorded which). These receptors all stem from a male donor with ankylosing spondylitis or in good health (not recorded which).

About this clonotype itself: A junction boundary mismatches the germline segment, possibly from a read error. The rearrangement links TRBV7-9 to TRBJ2-7, with 10 nucleotides matching TRBD2. The germline CDR1 and CDR2 sequences are SEHNR and FQNEAQ (reference sequence). This CDR3 is built from 17 residues. The CDR3 region has the DNA TGTGCCAGCAGCTTAGTCCGCCCTAGCGGGAGACTCTACGAGCATTACTTC. Its protein is CASSLVRPSGRLYEHYF.

In its sample, this clonotype was seen many times. V and J are TRBV5-1 and TRBJ2-7; D call uncertain. The germline V gene encodes CDR1 SGHRS and CDR2 YFSETQ. V dropped 0 bases and J dropped 0 bases, with 7 bases sitting between them. The CDR3 covers 14 residues. CDR3 residues: CASSLDGFSYEQYF. In nucleotides, the CDR3 is TGCGCCAGCAGCTTGGACGGCTTCTCCTACGAGCAGTACTTC.

This clonotype occurred a few times. V usage is TRBV6-1 and J usage is TRBJ2-3, with 9 bases lining up with TRBD1. Germline loops: CDR1 MNHNS, CDR2 SASEGT. V shed 5 bases and J 2 bases; nucleotides not matched to a gene: 5. This CDR3 comprises 15 residues. DNA for the CDR3: TGTGCCAGCAGTAGCCGGGACAGGGCCACAGATACGCAGTATTTT. It codes for CASSSRDRATDTQYF.

This clonotype occurred many times. The rearrangement uses TRBV7-9 and TRBJ2-7; TRBD1 aligns across 7 bases. Germline V lookup: CDR1 SEHNR, CDR2 FQNEAQ (reference sequence). V gave up 5 bases and J gave up 0 bases; unmatched junction bases: 10. The CDR3 totals 16 residues. As DNA, the CDR3 is TGTGCCAGCAGCGCCGAACCGGGACAGAACTCCTACGAGCAGTACTTC. Amino acids: CASSAEPGQNSYEQYF. The full variable domain, completed using reference TRBV7-9 and TRBJ2-7, is DTGVSQNPRHKITKRGQNVTFRCDPISEHNRLYWYRQTLGQGPEFLTYFQNEAQLEKSRLLSDRFSAERPKGSFSTLEIQRTEQGDSAMYLCASSAEPGQNSYEQYFGPGTRLTVT.

This clonotype was observed many times. V and J are TRBV28 and TRBJ2-6, with 10 bases lining up with TRBD1. Germline CDR1 and CDR2: MDHEN and SYDVKM. V lost 3 bases, J lost 2 bases, and 1 base stayed unmatched. This CDR3 is 16 amino acids long. CDR3 in amino acids: CASSFDRGPGANVLTF. The DNA of the CDR3 is TGTGCCAGCAGTTTCGACAGGGGGCCTGGGGCCAACGTCCTGACTTTC. Full variable domain (missing parts from reference TRBV28 and TRBJ2-6): DVKVTQSSRYLVKRTGEKVFLECVQDMDHENMFWYRQDPGLGLRLIYFSYDVKMKEKGDIPEGYSVSREKKERFSLILESASTNQTSMYLCASSFDRGPGANVLTFGAGSRLTVL.

This clonotype was counted ten times or more. This rearrangement joins TRBV10-3 to TRBJ2-1, with D possibly being TRBD2 (6 bases). The CDR3 length is 12 residues. Germline CDR1 ENHRY, CDR2 SYGVKD. The ends were cut back, 11 bases at V and 9 bases at J, with 17 bases in the middle. CDR3 nucleotide sequence: TGTGCCTCTGGGGGGTTCGAATTTGAGCAGTTCTTC. This sequence encodes CASGGFEFEQFF.

The chain uses TRBV15 and TRBJ1-4; the D gene is possibly TRBD1 (5 bases). Germline CDR1 is LNHNV and CDR2 is YYDKDF (reference sequence). The CDR3 consists of 15 residues. Between the trimmed V and J ends, which lost 0 bases and 6 bases, there was a span of 11 bases. The CDR3 protein is CATSRDSGRDEKLFF. For the CDR3, the DNA is TGTGCCACCAGCAGAGATTCGGGACGGGATGAAAAACTGTTTTTT.

This clonotype appeared many times. The CDR3 DNA is TGTGCCAGCAGCGGACAGGGGATAAACATTCAGTACTTC. Translation gives CASSGQGINIQYF. The chain has TRBV12-3 or TRBV12-4 and TRBJ2-4; 9 bases are a match to TRBD1. The CDR3 extends over 13 amino acids. Trimming cost V 6 bases and J 6 bases; bases outside gene matches: 3.

This clonotype has more than one count but fewer than ten. The chain carries TRBV20-1 and TRBJ2-3; 8 nucleotides match TRBD2. V lost 1 base to trimming and J lost 0 bases; unmatched junction nucleotides: 3. Germline CDR1 and CDR2: DFQATT and SNEGSKA (reference sequence). This CDR3 contains 15 residues. Written as DNA, the CDR3 is TGCAGTGCTAGAGCCGGGAGGGGGAGCACAGATACGCAGTATTTT. It specifies CSARAGRGSTDTQYF.

This clonotype was counted ten times or more. This chain links TRBV5-1 with TRBJ2-2, with a tentative D call TRBD2 (6 bases). The V end was cut by 2 bases, the J end by 1 base, with 15 bases between. Germline V gene sequence: CDR1 SGHRS, CDR2 YFSETQ. The CDR3 spans 17 residues. The CDR3 is CASSFLTSLKNTGELFF. CDR3 sequence (DNA): TGCGCCAGCAGCTTTCTAACTAGCTTAAAGAACACCGGGGAGCTGTTTTTT.

The chain uses TRBV19 and TRBJ2-5; D gene ambiguous. V was shortened by 4 bases and J by 1 base, with 7 bases between the two germline ends. Germline V gene data show CDR1 as LNHDA and CDR2 as SQIVND (reference sequence). The CDR3 has 13 residues. The CDR3 bases are TGTGCCAGTAGTACGAATATCCAAGAGACCCAGTACTTC. It specifies CASSTNIQETQYF.

This clonotype was picked up many times. The J gene is TRBJ2-5, the V gene TRBV7-2; D remains unclear. CDR1 and CDR2 (germline): SGHTA, FQGNSA. This CDR3 has 13 residues. The V end lost 5 bases, the J end lost 1 base, and 8 bases lay between the germline ends. CDR3 sequence (DNA): TGTGCCAGCAGCCGGAGTAGCCAAGAGACCCAGTACTTC. This translates into CASSRSSQETQYF.

In its sample, this clonotype was seen once. The chain recombines TRBV7-2 with TRBJ2-4, with 10 bases that match TRBD2. This CDR3 contains 15 residues. V was clipped by 6 bases and J by 3 bases; unmatched bases: 5. Germline V lookup: CDR1 SGHTA, CDR2 FQGNSA. CDR3 sequence: CASRTLAGGKNIQYF. CDR3 coding DNA: TGTGCCAGCAGGACGTTAGCGGGGGGCAAAAACATTCAGTACTTC.

Sample share makes this clonotype medium-sized. The chain uses TRBV5-1 and TRBJ2-2; D possibly corresponds to TRBD2 (5 bases). Per germline, CDR1 SGHRS and CDR2 YFSETQ. This CDR3 has 14 amino acids. Trimming removed 4 bases from V and 3 bases from J, with 10 bases in between. CDR3 region: CASSTLADTGELFF. The CDR3 coding sequence is TGCGCCAGCAGCACGCTAGCTGACACCGGGGAGCTGTTTTTT.

There are many counts of this clonotype. This chain joins TRBV6-2 or TRBV6-3 and TRBJ2-1, with 8 nucleotides matching TRBD2. The CDR3 extends over 14 amino acids. In germline, CDR1 is MNHEY, CDR2 SVGEGT. Trimming at V came to 6 bases and at J to 9 bases, leaving 10 bases not matched to a gene. CDR3 sequence: CASSPQRERIEQFF. The CDR3 region has the DNA TGTGCCAGCAGCCCGCAGCGGGAGAGGATTGAGCAGTTCTTC.

This clonotype was counted ten times or more. The rearrangement links TRBV5-1 to TRBJ2-7, with D tentatively TRBD2 (7 bases). The CDR3 totals 14 residues. CDR1 is SGHRS and CDR2 is YFSETQ in the germline V gene. Trimming removed 3 bases at V and 1 base at J, with 11 bases between. CDR3 residues: CASSSEGGSYEQYF. The CDR3 coding sequence is TGCGCCAGCAGCTCCGAGGGGGGGTCCTACGAGCAGTACTTC.

The chain has TRBV20-1 and TRBJ2-3; unclear D gene. Germline lookup yields CDR1 DFQATT and CDR2 SNEGSKA (reference sequence). This CDR3 has 14 residues. Deletions cut 0 bases from V and 5 bases from J, with 12 bases between. The chain's CDR3 is CSARDGVVGDTQYF. Here the CDR3 DNA reads TGCAGTGCTAGAGATGGGGTAGTTGGAGATACGCAGTATTTT.